This T cell receptor beta chain was recovered during a study of T cells in Graves' hyperthyroidism and ophthalmopathy. Whole-study results and caveats: Ophthalmopathy and stable hyperthyroidism were told apart by a 13 V-J model. The model identified upcoming ophthalmopathy a median approximately six months ahead of onset.

The investigators amplified TCR beta CDR3 regions from RNA transcripts. The study used the HTBI primer set for a first-round RT-PCR of the TCR CDR3. Each CDR3 protein gets one entry after TCRdb re-called the multiplex PCR reads with MiXCR. Altogether approximately 740,000 distinct CDR3 sequences are present, roughly 15% being singletons, with the ten largest covering 9.5% to 13%. This clonotype was detected a few times. Its antigen remains unidentified. The junction does not match germline at one end; this may be a read error. Exclusion followed for patients with uncontrolled infection, other autoimmune disease, pregnancy or lactation. There are 15 residues in the CDR3. The germline gives CDR1 LNHDA, CDR2 SQIVND (reference sequence).

The sequence was obtained from a woman under 30 with Graves' hyperthyroidism. Sequencing was carried out using blood. This chain uses TRBV19 with TRBJ1-1; 9 positions match TRBD1. The CDR3 sequence is CAGSAPGTGRTEAFF. The DNA for the CDR3 is TGTGCCGGTAGTGCCCCCGGGACAGGGAGGACTGAAGCTTTCTTT.